This TCR beta chain is drawn from a study of chemoradiotherapy in HPV16-positive cancers. Points on this clone: The target antigen is unknown.

Method: immunoSEQ multiplex PCR; TCRdb's copy keeps in-frame clones and lacks some. The table records approximately 5,400 clones, 65% to 80% of them present only once. General study results and limits: In HPV16-positive patients, HPV-responsive T-cell expansion tracked better recurrence-free survival.

Samples were taken several times over chemoradiotherapy. Sequences were derived from tumor tissue, sampled from a patient who underwent chemoradiotherapy. This TCR derives from a human donor with HPV-associated anogenital cancer.

The CDR3 reads CASSIGTGAEDEQFF. The CDR3, as DNA: TGTGCCAGTAGTATAGGTACAGGTGCGGAGGATGAGCAGTTCTTC. The chain has TRBV19 and TRBJ2-1; perhaps D is TRBD1 or TRBD2 (5 bases each). The CDR3 is 15 residues long. Germline loops: CDR1 LNHDA, CDR2 SQIVND (reference sequence). Trimming pared 1 base from V and 8 bases from J, leaving 15 bases between. The full variable domain, rest sourced from reference TRBV19 and TRBJ2-1, is DGGITQSPKYLFRKEGQNVTLSCEQNLNHDAMYWYRQDPGQGLRLIYYSQIVNDFQKGDIAEGYSVSREKKESFPLTVTSAQKNPTAFYLCASSIGTGAEDEQFFGPGTRLTVL.